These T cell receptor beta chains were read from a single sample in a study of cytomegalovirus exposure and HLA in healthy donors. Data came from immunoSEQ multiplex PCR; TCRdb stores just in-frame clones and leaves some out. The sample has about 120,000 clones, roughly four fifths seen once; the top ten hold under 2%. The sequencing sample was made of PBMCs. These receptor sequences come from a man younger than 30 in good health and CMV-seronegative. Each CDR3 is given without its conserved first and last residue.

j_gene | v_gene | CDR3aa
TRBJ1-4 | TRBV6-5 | ASRGGGVFEKLF
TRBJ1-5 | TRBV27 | ASSLSYAWPQH
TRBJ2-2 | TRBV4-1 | ASSPQTNTGELF
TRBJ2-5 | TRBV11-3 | ASSFGIPPETQY
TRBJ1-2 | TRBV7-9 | ASSLTGSPMRDT
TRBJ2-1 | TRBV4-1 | ASSHGGGTGSYNEQF
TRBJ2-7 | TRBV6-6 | ASTPAGGTYEQY
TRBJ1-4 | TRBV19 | ASRHLGRKLF
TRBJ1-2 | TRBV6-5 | ASSYKGGGATYGYT
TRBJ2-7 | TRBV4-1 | ASSQGSSAGFYEQY
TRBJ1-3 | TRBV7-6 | ASSLAQGGSGNTIY
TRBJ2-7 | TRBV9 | ASSVEARGYEQY
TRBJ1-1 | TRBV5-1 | ASSQGQLMNTEAF
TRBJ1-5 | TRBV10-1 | ASSGALNQPQH
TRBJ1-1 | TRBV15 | ATSRGGLRGTGRNTEAF
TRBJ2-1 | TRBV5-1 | ASSLVQGSYNEQF
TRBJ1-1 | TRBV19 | ASSIDEGGREAF
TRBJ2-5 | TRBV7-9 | ASSPGGAQETQY
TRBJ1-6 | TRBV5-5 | ASSLGQESPLH
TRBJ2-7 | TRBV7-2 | ASSIRDRDYEQY
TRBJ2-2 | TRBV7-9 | ASSLETTVGRELF
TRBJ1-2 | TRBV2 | ASSVDPRYNYGYT
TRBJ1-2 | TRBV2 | ASSRGLNGYT
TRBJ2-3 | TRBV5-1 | ASSAGGAQY
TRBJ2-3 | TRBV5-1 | ASSARQGYTQY
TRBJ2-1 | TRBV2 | ASSEALKPPEQF
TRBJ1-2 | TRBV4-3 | ASSQDRRGGYT
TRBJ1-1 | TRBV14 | ASSQVRSTNTEAF
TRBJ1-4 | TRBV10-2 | ASSAGRQGLNEKLF
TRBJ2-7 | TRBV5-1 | ASSFSGAAEQY
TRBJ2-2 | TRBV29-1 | SVHQGANTGELF
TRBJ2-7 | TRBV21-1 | ASNKRRTSGVISYEQY
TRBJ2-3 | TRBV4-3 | ASRQEVGTSLPAQY
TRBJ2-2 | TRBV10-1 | ASRATNTGELF
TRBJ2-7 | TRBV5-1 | ASSLAAVARSYEQY
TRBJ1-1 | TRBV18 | ASSPETMTTEAF
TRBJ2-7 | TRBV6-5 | ASSYTGGSYEQY
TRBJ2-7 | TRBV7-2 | ASSLGLSRGGYEQY
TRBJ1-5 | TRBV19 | ASTPYGGGNQPQH
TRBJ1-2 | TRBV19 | ASSARERMTGYGYT
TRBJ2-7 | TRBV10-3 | AISAGTGTY
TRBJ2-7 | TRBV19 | ATRGAGGTYEQY
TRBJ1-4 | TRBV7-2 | ASSLAEGTFNEKLF
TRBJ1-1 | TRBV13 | ASSLGRGTEAF
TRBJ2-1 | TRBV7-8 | ASSMGQGSYNEQF
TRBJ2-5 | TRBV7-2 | ASSSGLAAGAWGTQY
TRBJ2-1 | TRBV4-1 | ASNGGGLAGGMV
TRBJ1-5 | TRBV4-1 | ASSQGEGFSNQPQH
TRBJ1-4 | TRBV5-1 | ASSLARGDEKLF
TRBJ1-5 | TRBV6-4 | ASSSGQVCSMGQPQH
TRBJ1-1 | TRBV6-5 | ASSLRGTEAF
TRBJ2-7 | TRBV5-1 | ASSLAGKYEQY
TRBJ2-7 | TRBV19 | ASSISGTYEQY
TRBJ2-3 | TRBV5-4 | ASTSKRTGGSTDTQY
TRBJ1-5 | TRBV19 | ASSIAGGNQPQH
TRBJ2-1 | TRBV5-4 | ASSPRRGGNEQF
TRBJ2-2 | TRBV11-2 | ASNSGQAITGELF
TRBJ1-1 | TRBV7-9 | SSSRRTGGNTEAF
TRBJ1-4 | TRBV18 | ASSRTRATNEKLF